Each of the 32 T cell receptor beta chains below was sequenced from the same sample in a study of CD8 T cells in Susac syndrome. RNA, at roughly 0.45 to 1 ug, was reverse transcribed with random hexamers. TCRdb passed the immunoSEQ multiplex PCR reads through MiXCR, listing each CDR3 protein once. The sample includes 200,000 to 300,000 distinct CDR3 sequences, about 96% of them seen just once. Sequenced input: CD4+ T cells from PBMCs. The receptors come from a human donor with Susac syndrome.

V gene TRBV5-1 combines with J gene TRBJ2-7, with a weak D call TRBD1 (6 bases). Germline-derived CDR1 and CDR2 are SGHRS and YFSETQ. CDR3 length: 14 residues. V was shortened by 3 bases and J by 2 bases, with 12 bases between the two germline ends. CDR3 in DNA: TGCGCCAGCAGCTCCCAGGGGTTACCCTACGAGCAGTACTTC. Amino acid sequence: CASSSQGLPYEQYF. Full variable domain (rest looked up from reference TRBV5-1 and TRBJ2-7): KAGVTQTPRYLIKTRGQQVTLSCSPISGHRSVSWYQQTPGQGLQFLFEYFSETQRNKGNFPGRFSGRQFSNSRSEMNVSTLELGDSALYLCASSSQGLPYEQYFGPGTRLTVT.

This chain uses TRBV27 with TRBJ1-2; D might be TRBD1 (6 bases). The length of the CDR3 is 14 residues. Germline assignment: CDR1 MNHEY and CDR2 SMNVEV (reference sequence). V was cut by 1 base and J by 8 bases, with 14 bases left in between. This chain's CDR3 is CASSLWHRVGGYTF. The CDR3 coding sequence is TGTGCCAGCAGTTTATGGCACAGGGTGGGCGGCTACACCTTC.

V and J are TRBV4-1 and TRBJ1-2, with D maybe TRBD1 (5 bases). This CDR3 is 15 amino acids long. Trimming stripped 1 base from V and 8 bases from J, with 17 bases between. CDR1 MGHRA and CDR2 YSYEKL come from the germline V gene. The CDR3 bases are TGCGCCAGCAGCCAAGCGGGGGTTTGGAAAGTCGGCTACACCTTC. This codes for CASSQAGVWKVGYTF.

CDR3 loop: CATSLAQGTDTQYF. The CDR3 DNA reads TGTGCCACTTCTTTGGCGCAAGGCACAGATACGCAGTATTTT. The V gene is TRBV15, the J gene TRBJ2-3; D ambiguous. The CDR3 contains 14 residues. CDR1 is LNHNV, CDR2 YYDKDF, per germline (reference sequence). With 9 bases removed from V and 1 base from J, the gap between germline ends came to 14 bases. The full variable domain, in which reference TRBV15 and TRBJ2-3 provide the parts outside the CDR3, is DAMVIQNPRYQVTQFGKPVTLSCSQTLNHNVMYWYQQKSSQAPKLLFHYYDKDFNNEADTPDNFQSRRPNTSFCFLDIRSPGLGDTAMYLCATSLAQGTDTQYFGPGTRLTVL.

The sample holds a few counts of this clonotype. Sequence at one end of the junction differs from germline and may be a read error. This chain joins TRBV7-2 and TRBJ2-3; a weak D match, TRBD2 (7 bases). This CDR3 comprises 13 residues. Germline V gene lookup returns CDR1 SGHTA and CDR2 FQGNSA. For the CDR3, the DNA is TGTGCTAGCAGCTTGGCGGGGGCGGATACGCAGTATTTT. Translated, it gives CASSLAGADTQYF. The entire variable domain, with the rest obtained from reference TRBV7-2 and TRBJ2-3, is as follows: GAGVSQSPSNKVTEKGKDVELRCDPISGHTALYWYRQSLGQGLEFLIYFQGNSAPDKSGLPSDRFSAERTGGSVSTLTIQRTQQEDSAVYLCASSLAGADTQYFGPGTRLTVL.

This rearrangement joins TRBV30 to TRBJ1-5; maybe TRBD1 (6 bases). The CDR3 is 13 residues long. CDR1 and CDR2 (germline): GTSNPN, SVGIG (reference sequence). V was pared by 1 base and J by 5 bases, with 9 bases between. DNA of the CDR3: TGTGCCTGGAGTGGGACAGATGATCAGCCCCAGCATTTT. This codes for CAWSGTDDQPQHF. Variable domain in full (rest from reference TRBV30 and TRBJ1-5): SQTIHQWPATLVQPVGSPLSLECTVEGTSNPNLYWYRQAAGRGLQLLFYSVGIGQISSEVPQNLSASRPQDRQFILSSKKLLLSDSGFYLCAWSGTDDQPQHFGDGTRLSIL.

The chain employs TRBV15 and TRBJ2-5; D remains unclear. CDR3 length: 12 amino acids. Trimming removed 0 bases at V and 5 bases at J, with 4 bases between. CDR1 and CDR2 from the germline V gene are LNHNV and YYDKDF (reference sequence). CDR3 sequence: CATSRDKETQYF. CDR3 DNA: TGTGCCACCAGCAGAGATAAGGAGACCCAGTACTTC.

This chain connects TRBV4-2 to TRBJ1-5, with 7 nucleotides matching TRBD1. This CDR3 is 18 amino acids long. Germline CDR1 and CDR2: LGHNA and YNFKEQ. Trimming removed 4 bases from V and 5 bases from J; junction bases left unmatched: 17. The CDR3 sequence is CASSRAPGEDRPYQPQHF. CDR3 coding DNA: TGTGCCAGCAGCCGCGCACCTGGCGAGGACAGGCCCTATCAGCCCCAGCATTTT.

The rearrangement joins TRBV5-1 to TRBJ1-1, with D possibly TRBD1 on 5 matching bases. Germline V gene sequence: CDR1 SGHRS, CDR2 YFSETQ. With 3 bases removed from V and 1 base from J, the gap between germline ends came to 19 bases. The CDR3 length is 17 residues. The CDR3 reads CASSYGRLTGGNTEAFF. CDR3 sequence (DNA): TGCGCCAGCAGCTATGGGCGCCTCACCGGGGGGAACACTGAAGCTTTCTTT.

This chain connects TRBV30 to TRBJ1-2, with 10 bases aligning to TRBD1. V lost 1 base, J lost 2 bases, and 1 base stayed unmatched. This CDR3 comprises 14 residues. From germline, CDR1 is GTSNPN and CDR2 SVGIG (reference sequence). CDR3 protein: CAWSADRGNYGYTF. In nucleotides, the CDR3 is TGTGCCTGGAGTGCGGACAGGGGGAACTATGGCTACACCTTC.

The J gene is TRBJ2-2, the V gene TRBV24-1, with D possibly being TRBD1 (5 bases). CDR3 size: 17 residues. CDR1 KGHDR and CDR2 SFDVKD come from the germline V gene. Trimming left V 0 bases short and J 2 bases short, with 12 bases between. CDR3 in amino acids: CATSDLKRQFNTGELFF. CDR3 nucleotides: TGTGCCACCAGTGATTTGAAACGACAGTTTAACACCGGGGAGCTGTTTTTT.

In this sample, this clonotype turned up once. This chain's CDR3 is CASSLTAVGNTEAFF. In DNA, the CDR3 is TGTGCCAGCAGTTTGACCGCTGTTGGGAACACTGAAGCTTTCTTT. The genes are TRBV2 and TRBJ1-1; D uncertain. The CDR3 sequence is 15 residues long. Between the trimmed V and J ends, which lost 5 bases and 1 base, there was a span of 14 bases. CDR1 is SNHLY, CDR2 FYNNEI, per germline.

V and J are TRBV12-5 and TRBJ2-1; D possibly corresponds to TRBD2 (6 bases). The germline V gene encodes CDR1 LGHNT and CDR2 FRNRAP. CDR3 length equals 20 residues. V dropped 0 bases and J dropped 2 bases, with 23 bases sitting between them. This CDR3 is CASGLVRVSGILGTYNEQFF. The DNA of the CDR3 is TGTGCTAGTGGTTTGGTACGCGTTAGCGGTATCCTGGGCACCTACAATGAGCAGTTCTTC.

This clonotype was seen a single time. This chain uses TRBV13 with TRBJ2-7; TRBD2 aligns across 8 bases. The length of the CDR3 is 14 residues. V gave up 5 bases and J gave up 3 bases; unmatched junction bases: 6. Germline CDR1 is PRHDT and CDR2 is FYEKMQ (reference sequence). Here the CDR3 reads CASSGLSGGYEQYF. The CDR3 nucleotides read TGTGCCAGCAGCGGACTCAGCGGGGGCTACGAGCAGTACTTC.

The chain is built from TRBV29-1 and TRBJ2-7; D is ambiguous. This CDR3 is 14 amino acids long. The V end lost 4 bases, the J end lost 0 bases, and 13 bases lay between the germline ends. Germline assignment: CDR1 SQVTM and CDR2 ANQGSEA. The CDR3 reads CSVARKLTSYEQYF. CDR3 DNA: TGCAGCGTTGCCAGAAAGCTTACCTCCTACGAGCAGTACTTC.

In this sample, this clonotype turned up once. The chain joins TRBV30 to TRBJ2-2; tentatively, D is TRBD1 (5 bases). CDR1 GTSNPN and CDR2 SVGIG come from the germline V gene (reference sequence). CDR3 length: 14 amino acids. With 0 bases removed from V and 1 base from J, the gap between germline ends came to 6 bases. CDR3 DNA: TGTGCCTGGAGTGTAGGGGTGAACACCGGGGAGCTGTTTTTT. Amino acid sequence: CAWSVGVNTGELFF.

This sequence joins TRBV29-1 and TRBJ2-1; maybe TRBD2 (6 bases). V was cut by 4 bases and J by 1 base, with 11 bases left in between. The germline CDR1 and CDR2 sequences are SQVTM and ANQGSEA. This CDR3 is built from 14 residues. CDR3 amino acids: CSVAVAESYNEQFF. CDR3 nucleotides: TGCAGCGTTGCGGTAGCGGAGTCCTACAATGAGCAGTTCTTC.

The chain employs TRBV7-8 and TRBJ2-2; the D gene is possibly TRBD1 (6 bases). CDR1 SGHVS and CDR2 FQNEAQ come from the germline V gene. CDR3 length equals 15 residues. Trimming cost V 0 bases and J 5 bases, with 10 bases left between them. The CDR3 DNA follows: TGTGCCAGCAGCTTAGCACTGAGGGGGACCGGGGAGCTGTTTTTT. Its translation: CASSLALRGTGELFF.

The genes are TRBV2 and TRBJ2-2; 7 bases are shared with TRBD1. From germline, CDR1 is SNHLY and CDR2 FYNNEI. V lost 7 bases, J lost 7 bases, and 9 bases stayed unmatched. The CDR3 totals 14 residues. CDR3 in DNA: TGTGCCAGCAATAGGGGGCCGGATATCGGGGAGCTGTTTTTT. It codes for CASNRGPDIGELFF. Looking up the rest from reference TRBV2 and TRBJ2-2 gives the full variable domain: EPEVTQTPSHQVTQMGQEVILRCVPISNHLYFYWYRQILGQKVEFLVSFYNNEISEKSEIFDDQFSVERPDGSNFTLKIRSTKLEDSAMYFCASNRGPDIGELFFGEGSRLTVL.

The V and J genes are TRBV6-6 and TRBJ2-6; D gene uncertain. Germline V gene data show CDR1 as MNHNY and CDR2 as SVGAGI (reference sequence). Trimming stripped 2 bases from V and 2 bases from J, with 4 bases between. The CDR3 contains 14 residues. CDR3 sequence reads: CASSYLPGANVLTF. CDR3 bases: TGTGCCAGCAGTTACCTTCCTGGGGCCAACGTCCTGACTTTC.

The chain couples TRBV7-9 to TRBJ1-1; no firm D call. The germline V gene encodes CDR1 SEHNR and CDR2 FQNEAQ (reference sequence). This CDR3 region has 14 residues. V was cut by 3 bases and J by 0 bases, with 8 bases left in between. Here the CDR3 reads CASSFKGMNTEAFF. CDR3 DNA: TGTGCCAGCAGCTTCAAGGGCATGAACACTGAAGCTTTCTTT.

This clonotype was detected once. V usage is TRBV28 and J usage is TRBJ2-5, with 8 bases matching TRBD2. V lost 4 bases, J lost 7 bases, and 8 bases stayed unmatched. The CDR3 is 14 amino acids. From germline, CDR1 is MDHEN and CDR2 SYDVKM. This CDR3 reads CASSSGTSKVTQYF. In nucleotides, the CDR3 is TGTGCCAGCAGTTCTGGGACTAGTAAGGTGACCCAGTACTTC. The full variable domain, its missing parts supplied by reference TRBV28 and TRBJ2-5, is DVKVTQSSRYLVKRTGEKVFLECVQDMDHENMFWYRQDPGLGLRLIYFSYDVKMKEKGDIPEGYSVSREKKERFSLILESASTNQTSMYLCASSSGTSKVTQYFGPGTRLLVL.

The gene calls are TRBV12-3 or TRBV12-4 and TRBJ2-5; D might be TRBD2 (6 bases). The V gene lost 3 bases and the J gene lost 2 bases, with 13 bases spanning the gap. The CDR3 length is 15 residues. CDR3 DNA sequence: TGTGCCAGCAGTTTTCAACTAGCAGTTCAAGAGACCCAGTACTTC. Encoded protein: CASSFQLAVQETQYF.

In its sample, this clonotype was seen a few times. CDR3 residues: CASSPQGTQPQHF. For the CDR3, the DNA is TGTGCCAGCAGTCCTCAGGGGACGCAGCCCCAGCATTTT. This chain links TRBV28 with TRBJ1-5; D is possibly TRBD1 (6 bases). Per germline, CDR1 MDHEN and CDR2 SYDVKM. V lost 5 bases to trimming and J lost 7 bases, with 12 bases between them. There are 13 residues in the CDR3.

The sample holds one count of this clonotype. The J gene is TRBJ2-7, the V gene TRBV2; weak D call: TRBD2 (6 bases). V dropped 9 bases and J dropped 5 bases, with 14 bases sitting between them. CDR3 length: 12 residues. Germline lookup yields CDR1 SNHLY and CDR2 FYNNEI. The CDR3 spells CASRAEGHEQYF. DNA of the CDR3: TGTGCCAGTAGGGCGGAGGGACACGAGCAGTACTTC.

This rearrangement joins TRBV20-1 to TRBJ2-2; 9 positions match TRBD1. Germline trimming cut 6 bases from V and 3 bases from J; bases unmatched to any gene: 2. Germline V gene lookup returns CDR1 DFQATT and CDR2 SNEGSKA (reference sequence). This CDR3 comprises 13 residues. The CDR3 DNA sequence: TGCAGTGCCGGGACAGGGCACACCGGGGAGCTGTTTTTT. Translated: CSAGTGHTGELFF.

The chain recombines TRBV14 with TRBJ2-5; D is ambiguous. The germline V and J ends were trimmed by 2 bases and 2 bases, with 15 bases remaining between them. Germline CDR1 SGHDN, CDR2 FVKESK. CDR3 length: 16 residues. DNA for the CDR3: TGTGCCAGCAGCCAAATAGCAGATCACGCGCAAGAGACCCAGTACTTC. Translating it yields CASSQIADHAQETQYF.

This chain links TRBV20-1 with TRBJ1-5; D gene ambiguous. Trimming took 1 base from V and 5 from J, leaving 9 bases between them. The V gene's germline CDR1 is DFQATT and CDR2 SNEGSKA (reference sequence). The CDR3 contains 13 residues. The CDR3 region has the DNA TGCAGTGCTAGAGTGGGGAGCGATCAGCCCCAGCATTTT. Translated, it gives CSARVGSDQPQHF.

This clonotype was observed a few times. The rearrangement joins TRBV11-3 to TRBJ2-5, with D unclear. Trimming removed 8 bases at V and 2 bases at J, with 9 bases between. Looked up from germline, CDR1 is SGHNT and CDR2 is YENEEA. CDR3 length: 12 residues. The CDR3 nucleotides read TGTGCCAGCTCTCCGGTACAAGAGACCCAGTACTTC. The encoded protein is CASSPVQETQYF.

The rearrangement links TRBV6-5 to TRBJ1-2; D is possibly TRBD1 (5 bases). Germline V gene lookup returns CDR1 MNHEY and CDR2 SVGAGI. The CDR3 loop spans 16 amino acids. V lost 4 bases, J lost 7 bases, and 22 bases lay in between. Here the CDR3 DNA reads TGTGCCAGCAGTTTCCAGAGGTATGGTTTAAGGGGTGGCTACACCTTC. As protein: CASSFQRYGLRGGYTF.

This sequence joins TRBV5-1 and TRBJ2-6, with TRBD2 as a possible D gene (5 bases). Germline CDR1 reads SGHRS; CDR2 reads YFSETQ. V lost 3 bases to trimming and J lost 0 bases, with 22 bases between them. This CDR3 contains 20 residues. The CDR3 coding sequence is TGCGCCAGCAGCTACCGAGGGCAGGCGGCACTGACCTCTGGGGCCAACGTCCTGACTTTC. Translated: CASSYRGQAALTSGANVLTF. Combining the CDR3 with reference TRBV5-1 and TRBJ2-6 gives the whole variable domain KAGVTQTPRYLIKTRGQQVTLSCSPISGHRSVSWYQQTPGQGLQFLFEYFSETQRNKGNFPGRFSGRQFSNSRSEMNVSTLELGDSALYLCASSYRGQAALTSGANVLTFGAGSRLTVL.

The chain recombines TRBV28 with TRBJ1-2; tentatively, D is TRBD1 (6 bases). This CDR3 spans 13 amino acids. Germline-derived CDR1 and CDR2 are MDHEN and SYDVKM. V gave up 6 bases and J gave up 4 bases, with 12 bases separating them. The CDR3 protein is CASSQKGGYGYTF. As DNA, the CDR3 is TGTGCCAGCAGCCAGAAGGGGGGCTATGGCTACACCTTC.